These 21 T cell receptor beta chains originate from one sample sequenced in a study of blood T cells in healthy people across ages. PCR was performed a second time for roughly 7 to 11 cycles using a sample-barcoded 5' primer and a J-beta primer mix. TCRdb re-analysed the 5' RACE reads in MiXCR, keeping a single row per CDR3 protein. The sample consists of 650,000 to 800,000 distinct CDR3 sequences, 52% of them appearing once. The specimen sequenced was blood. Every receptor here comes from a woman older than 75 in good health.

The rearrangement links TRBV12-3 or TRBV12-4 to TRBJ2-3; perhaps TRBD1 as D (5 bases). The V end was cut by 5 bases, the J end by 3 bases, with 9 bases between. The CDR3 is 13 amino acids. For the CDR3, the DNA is TGTGCCAGCAGTATAGGGGTAACAGATACGCAGTATTTT. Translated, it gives CASSIGVTDTQYF.

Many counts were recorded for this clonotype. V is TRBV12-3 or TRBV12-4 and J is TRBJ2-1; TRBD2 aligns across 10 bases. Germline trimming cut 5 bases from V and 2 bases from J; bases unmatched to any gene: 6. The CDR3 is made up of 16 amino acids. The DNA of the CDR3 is TGTGCCAGCAGTCCCCGGACTAGCGGCACCTACAATGAGCAGTTCTTC. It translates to CASSPRTSGTYNEQFF.

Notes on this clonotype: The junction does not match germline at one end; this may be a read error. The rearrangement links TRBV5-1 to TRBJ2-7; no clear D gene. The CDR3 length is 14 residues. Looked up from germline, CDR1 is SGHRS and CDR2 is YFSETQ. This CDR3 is CASSLGPASDEQYF. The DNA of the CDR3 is TGCGCCAGCAGCTTGGGACCGGCCTCCGACGAGCAGTACTTC.

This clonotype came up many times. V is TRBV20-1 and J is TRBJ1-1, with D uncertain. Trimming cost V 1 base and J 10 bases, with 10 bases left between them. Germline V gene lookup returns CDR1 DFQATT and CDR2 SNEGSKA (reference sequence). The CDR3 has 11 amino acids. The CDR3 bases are TGCAGTGCTAGAGTGGAAACTCGAGCTTTCTTT. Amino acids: CSARVETRAFF.

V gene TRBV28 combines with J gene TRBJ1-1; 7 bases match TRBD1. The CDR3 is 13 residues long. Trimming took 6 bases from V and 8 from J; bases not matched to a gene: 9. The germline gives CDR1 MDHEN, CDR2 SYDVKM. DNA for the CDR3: TGTGCCAGCAGACTACAGGGGAGGGCGGAAGCTTTCTTT. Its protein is CASRLQGRAEAFF. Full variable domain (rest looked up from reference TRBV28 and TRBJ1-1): DVKVTQSSRYLVKRTGEKVFLECVQDMDHENMFWYRQDPGLGLRLIYFSYDVKMKEKGDIPEGYSVSREKKERFSLILESASTNQTSMYLCASRLQGRAEAFFGQGTRLTVV.

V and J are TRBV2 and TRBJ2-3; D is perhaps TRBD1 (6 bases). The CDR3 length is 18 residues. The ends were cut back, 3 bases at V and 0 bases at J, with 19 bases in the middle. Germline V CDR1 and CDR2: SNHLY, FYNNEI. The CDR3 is CASSDKRDIGSSTDTQYF. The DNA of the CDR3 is TGTGCCAGCAGTGATAAGAGGGACATTGGCAGTAGCACAGATACGCAGTATTTT.

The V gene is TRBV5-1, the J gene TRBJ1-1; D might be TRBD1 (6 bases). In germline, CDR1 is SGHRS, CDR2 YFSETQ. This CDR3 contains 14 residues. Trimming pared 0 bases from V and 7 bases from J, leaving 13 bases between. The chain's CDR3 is CASSLGTGKGEAFF. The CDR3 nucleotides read TGCGCCAGCAGCTTGGGCACAGGGAAGGGTGAAGCTTTCTTT.

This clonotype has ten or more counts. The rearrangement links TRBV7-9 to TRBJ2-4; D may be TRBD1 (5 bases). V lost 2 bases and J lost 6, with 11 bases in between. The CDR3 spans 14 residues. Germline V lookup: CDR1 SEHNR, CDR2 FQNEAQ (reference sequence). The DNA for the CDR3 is TGTGCCAGCAGCTTAATTCGGCAGGGAAACATTCAGTACTTC. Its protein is CASSLIRQGNIQYF.

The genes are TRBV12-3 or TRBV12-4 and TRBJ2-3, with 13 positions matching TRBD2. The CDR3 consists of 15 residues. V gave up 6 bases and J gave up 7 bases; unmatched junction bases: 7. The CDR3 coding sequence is TGTGCCAGCAGCATGGGACTAGCGGGGAGGAATACGCAGTATTTT. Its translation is CASSMGLAGRNTQYF.

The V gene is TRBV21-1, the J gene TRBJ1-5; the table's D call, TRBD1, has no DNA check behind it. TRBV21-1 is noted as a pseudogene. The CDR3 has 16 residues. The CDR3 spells CASSKAGDSIYQPQHF. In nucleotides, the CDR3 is TGTGCCAGCAGCAAAGCGGGGGACAGCATATATCAGCCCCAGCATTTT.

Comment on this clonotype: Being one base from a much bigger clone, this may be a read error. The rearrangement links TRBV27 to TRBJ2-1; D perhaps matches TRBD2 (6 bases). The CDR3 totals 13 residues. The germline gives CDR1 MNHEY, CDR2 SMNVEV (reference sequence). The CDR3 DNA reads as TGTGCCTGCAGTTTATGGGGGGAGAATGAGCAGTTCTTC. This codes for CACSLWGENEQFF.

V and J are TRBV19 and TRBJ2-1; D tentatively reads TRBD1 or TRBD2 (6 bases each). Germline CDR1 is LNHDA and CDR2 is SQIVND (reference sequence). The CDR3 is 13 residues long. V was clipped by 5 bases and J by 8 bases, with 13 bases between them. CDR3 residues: CASSLRRGDEQFF. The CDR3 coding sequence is TGTGCCAGTAGTCTCAGAAGGGGGGATGAGCAGTTCTTC.

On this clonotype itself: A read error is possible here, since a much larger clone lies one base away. The chain's CDR3 is CSGGAGGETQYF. In DNA, the CDR3 is TGCAGCGGTGGAGCAGGCGGAGAGACCCAGTACTTC. V gene TRBV29-1 combines with J gene TRBJ2-5; unclear D gene. The CDR3 runs 12 residues. With 7 bases removed from V and 4 bases from J, the gap between germline ends came to 13 bases. Germline V lookup: CDR1 SQVTM, CDR2 ANQGSEA.

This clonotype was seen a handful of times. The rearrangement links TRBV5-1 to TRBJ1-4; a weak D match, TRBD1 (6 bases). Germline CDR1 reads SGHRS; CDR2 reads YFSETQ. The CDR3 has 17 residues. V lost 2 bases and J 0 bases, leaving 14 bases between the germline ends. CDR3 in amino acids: CASSFQGQRSTNEKLFF. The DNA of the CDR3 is TGCGCCAGCAGCTTCCAAGGACAGCGATCAACTAATGAAAAACTGTTTTTT.

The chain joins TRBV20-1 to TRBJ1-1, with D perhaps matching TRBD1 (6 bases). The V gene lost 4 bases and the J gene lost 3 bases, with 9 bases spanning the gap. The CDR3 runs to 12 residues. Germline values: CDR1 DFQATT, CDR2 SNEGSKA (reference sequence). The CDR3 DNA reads TGCAGTGCTAATCCAGGGGACACTGAAGCTTTCTTT. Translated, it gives CSANPGDTEAFF.

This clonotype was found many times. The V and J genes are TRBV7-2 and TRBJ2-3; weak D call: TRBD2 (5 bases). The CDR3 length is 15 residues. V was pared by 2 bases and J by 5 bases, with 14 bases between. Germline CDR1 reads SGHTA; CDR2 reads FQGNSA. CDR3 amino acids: CASSLSRIAGDTQYF. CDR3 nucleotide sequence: TGTGCCAGCAGCTTATCGAGGATCGCGGGAGATACGCAGTATTTT.

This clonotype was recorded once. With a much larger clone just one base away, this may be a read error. The CDR3 region is CASSPTAGEAYEQYF. The CDR3 coding sequence is TGTGCCAGCTCACCAACAGCGGGAGAGGCATATGAGCAGTATTTT. The chain recombines TRBV18 with TRBJ2-3, with 8 bases that match TRBD2. Germline assignment: CDR1 KGHSH and CDR2 LQKENI. After removal of 2 bases from V and 11 bases from J, the junction contained 12 bases not matched to a gene. The length of the CDR3 is 15 residues.

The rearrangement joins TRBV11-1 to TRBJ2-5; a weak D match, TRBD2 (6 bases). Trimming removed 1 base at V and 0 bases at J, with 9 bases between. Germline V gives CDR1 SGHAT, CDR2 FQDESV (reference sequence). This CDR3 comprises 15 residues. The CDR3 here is CASSLVAVDQETQYF. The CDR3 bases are TGTGCCAGCAGCTTAGTAGCGGTGGACCAAGAGACCCAGTACTTC.

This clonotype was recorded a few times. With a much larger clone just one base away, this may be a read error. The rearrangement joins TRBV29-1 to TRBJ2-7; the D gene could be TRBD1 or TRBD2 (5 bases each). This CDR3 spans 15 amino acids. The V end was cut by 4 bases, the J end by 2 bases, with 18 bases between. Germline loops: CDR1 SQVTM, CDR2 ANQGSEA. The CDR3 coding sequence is TGCAGCGTTGGCTGCGGGCAGAAGGGGACCTACGAGCAGTACTTC. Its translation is CSVGCGQKGTYEQYF.

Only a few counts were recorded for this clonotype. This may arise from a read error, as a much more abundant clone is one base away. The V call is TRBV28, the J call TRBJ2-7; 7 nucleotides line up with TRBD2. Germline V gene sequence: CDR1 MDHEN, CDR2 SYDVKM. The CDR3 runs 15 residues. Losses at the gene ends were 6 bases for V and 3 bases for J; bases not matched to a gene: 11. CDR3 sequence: CASRVRGSGDYEQYF. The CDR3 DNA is TGTGCCAGCAGGGTTCGGGGGAGCGGGGACTACGAGCAGTACTTC.

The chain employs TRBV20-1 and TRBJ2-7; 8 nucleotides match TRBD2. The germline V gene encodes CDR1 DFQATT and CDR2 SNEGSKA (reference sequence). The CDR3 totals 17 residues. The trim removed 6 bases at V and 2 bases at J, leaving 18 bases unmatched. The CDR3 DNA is TGCAGTGCCCCCCGAGGGGCGGGAGGTGTGGGTCCCTACGAGCAGTACTTC. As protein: CSAPRGAGGVGPYEQYF.